The 10 T cell receptor beta chains below all came from one sample that was sequenced in a study of technical replicates of blood from a few donors. TCRdb's table, derived via immunoSEQ multiplex PCR, lists solely in-frame clones and lacks some. The table lists about 73,000 clones, roughly 93% of them singletons. Specimen: T cells isolated from PBMCs. These receptors were collected from a human donor in good health.

Only one count was recorded for this clone. V gene TRBV25-1 combines with J gene TRBJ1-2, with TRBD1 matching over 9 bases. The V segment lost 5 bases and the J segment 10 bases; nucleotides outside the gene matches: 11. Germline CDR1 reads MGHDK; CDR2 reads SYGVNS. The length of the CDR3 is 14 residues. This chain's CDR3 is CASSRRTGALDYTF. The CDR3, as DNA: TGTGCCAGCAGTCGGAGGACAGGGGCATTAGACTACACCTTC.

This chain links TRBV2 with TRBJ1-2, with D possibly TRBD1 on 6 matching bases. Between the trimmed V and J ends, which lost 7 bases and 1 base, there was a span of 13 bases. The CDR3 contains 14 residues. The germline V gene encodes CDR1 SNHLY and CDR2 FYNNEI. The CDR3 coding sequence is TGTGCCAGCACCGGACAGCCAATTAACTATGGCTACACCTTC. Its protein product is CASTGQPINYGYTF.

This clone was found once. The rearrangement links TRBV6-1 to TRBJ2-7, with 7 bases matching TRBD1. The CDR3 runs 14 residues. Trimming cost V 2 bases and J 4 bases; bases outside gene matches: 5. The germline V gene has CDR1 MNHNS and CDR2 SASEGT. The CDR3 spells CASSELARGYEQYF. The CDR3 DNA follows: TGTGCCAGCAGTGAATTGGCCAGGGGGTACGAGCAGTACTTC.

The chain joins TRBV25-1 to TRBJ1-1; TRBD1 is a possible D gene (6 bases). The CDR3 extends over 14 amino acids. Germline lookup yields CDR1 MGHDK and CDR2 SYGVNS. With 4 bases removed from V and 6 bases from J, the gap between germline ends came to 15 bases. CDR3 residues: CASSVAGTLSEAFF. The CDR3 nucleotides are TGTGCCAGCAGTGTAGCCGGGACACTGTCTGAAGCTTTCTTT.

The chain uses TRBV30 and TRBJ2-7, with D maybe TRBD2 (5 bases). CDR3 length: 12 amino acids. Germline assignment: CDR1 GTSNPN and CDR2 SVGIG (reference sequence). Between the trimmed V and J ends, which lost 0 bases and 5 bases, there was a span of 8 bases. CDR3: CAWSVMRDEQYF. CDR3 nucleotide sequence: TGTGCCTGGAGTGTAATGCGGGACGAGCAGTACTTC.

Of note for this clone: A read error may account for a junction end that differs from germline. The gene calls are TRBV7-7 and TRBJ2-5; 7 bases agree with TRBD1. Germline lookup yields CDR1 SSHAT and CDR2 FNYEAQ (reference sequence). The CDR3 contains 15 residues. CDR3 loop: CASSQRTGAEETQYF. CDR3 bases: TGTGCTAGCAGCCAACGGACAGGCGCTGAAGAGACCCAGTACTTC. The entire variable domain, with the rest obtained from reference TRBV7-7 and TRBJ2-5, is as follows: GAGVSQSPRYKVTKRGQDVTLRCDPISSHATLYWYQQALGQGPEFLTYFNYEAQPDKSGLPSDRFSAERPEGSISTLTIQRTEQRDSAMYRCASSQRTGAEETQYFGPGTRLLVL.

This clone was observed once. This chain links TRBV5-1 with TRBJ1-4; D possibly corresponds to TRBD1 (5 bases). This CDR3 comprises 15 residues. Per germline, CDR1 SGHRS and CDR2 YFSETQ. Between the trimmed V and J ends, which lost 3 bases and 10 bases, there was a span of 19 bases. In DNA form, the CDR3 reads TGCGCCAGCAGCTGGGAGGGGCAGGCCTCCGGAAAACTGTTTTTT. This sequence encodes CASSWEGQASGKLFF. Looking up the rest from reference TRBV5-1 and TRBJ1-4 gives the full variable domain: KAGVTQTPRYLIKTRGQQVTLSCSPISGHRSVSWYQQTPGQGLQFLFEYFSETQRNKGNFPGRFSGRQFSNSRSEMNVSTLELGDSALYLCASSWEGQASGKLFFGSGTQLSVL.

In regard to this clone: A junction boundary mismatches the germline segment, possibly from a read error. The J gene is TRBJ2-3, the V gene TRBV2, with 7 nucleotides matching TRBD1. This CDR3 has 14 residues. Germline-derived CDR1 and CDR2 are SNHLY and FYNNEI. CDR3 bases: TGTGCCAGCAGCGAAGGGACAGTTAGAGATACGCAGTATTTT. It is translated as CASSEGTVRDTQYF.

This clone appeared once. The chain is built from TRBV5-1 and TRBJ2-2; D is possibly TRBD1 (6 bases). V lost 5 bases, J lost 8 bases, and 10 bases lay in between. The CDR3 has 12 amino acids. Per germline, CDR1 SGHRS and CDR2 YFSETQ. This chain's CDR3 is CASRSGTGELFF. CDR3 nucleotide sequence: TGCGCCAGCAGATCCGGGACAGGGGAGCTGTTTTTT.

V usage is TRBV5-4 and J usage is TRBJ1-1; D gene ambiguous. Germline V gives CDR1 SGHNT, CDR2 YYREEE (reference sequence). The CDR3 runs 14 residues. The germline V and J ends were trimmed by 2 bases and 0 bases, with 8 bases remaining between them. The CDR3 DNA follows: TGTGCCAGCAGCTTAATTGACATGAACACTGAAGCTTTCTTT. Its protein product is CASSLIDMNTEAFF.